This T cell receptor (beta chain) is drawn from a study of a mutant IDH1 vaccine in newly diagnosed glioma. The wider study: Standard pretreatment was either radiotherapy, temozolomide, or, for most, radiochemotherapy with temozolomide.

Measured with immunoSEQ multiplex PCR; TCRdb has only the in-frame clones, and not every one. The sample lists about 88,000 clones; around 79% were seen once. V shed 4 bases and J shed 5 bases, with 13 bases lying between them. Germline-derived CDR1 and CDR2 are SGHRS and YFSETQ. This CDR3 has 14 residues. The time point here: baseline, week 1 (first vaccination visit). Indicated treatment: pre-vaccination baseline after standard-of-care therapy. The receptor was isolated from a man aged 35 to 55 with glioma. Some clones in this sample may be carry-over from other donors' samples. This chain links TRBV5-1 with TRBJ1-5, with TRBD1 as a possible D gene (6 bases). The sample consisted of PBMCs, taken from a glioma patient treated with radiotherapy, temozolomide or both. CDR3 loop: CASSLLGGDQPQHF. CDR3 in DNA: TGCGCCAGCAGCCTGCTCGGGGGCGATCAGCCCCAGCATTTT. The whole variable domain, filled in from reference TRBV5-1 and TRBJ1-5, reads KAGVTQTPRYLIKTRGQQVTLSCSPISGHRSVSWYQQTPGQGLQFLFEYFSETQRNKGNFPGRFSGRQFSNSRSEMNVSTLELGDSALYLCASSLLGGDQPQHFGDGTRLSIL.